One and the same sample provided the 14 T cell receptor beta chains below, sequenced in a study of blood T cells in healthy people across ages. Primers used in a second PCR of about 6 to 11 cycles were a sample-barcoded 5' primer and a J-beta primer mix. Each CDR3 protein is one row after TCRdb ran MiXCR on the 5' RACE reads. The sample has about 570,000 distinct CDR3 sequences, 25% to 30% seen once. Sequenced: blood. These receptors all stem from a woman between 65 and 79 years old in good health.

This clonotype was detected only a few times. The chain carries TRBV19 and TRBJ1-5; D is uncertain. This CDR3 contains 15 residues. V was shortened by 7 bases and J by 2 bases, with 15 bases between the two germline ends. Germline V lookup: CDR1 LNHDA, CDR2 SQIVND (reference sequence). CDR3 coding DNA: TGTGCCAGTAATAGGGCAACTGGGGGCAATCAGCCCCAGCATTTT. This sequence encodes CASNRATGGNQPQHF.

The rearrangement links TRBV7-2 to TRBJ1-4; TRBD1 aligns across 9 bases. Germline values: CDR1 SGHTA, CDR2 FQGNSA. The length of the CDR3 is 16 residues. The junction had 11 bases not matched to a gene; V was cut back by 5 bases and J by 7 bases. CDR3 nucleotide sequence: TGTGCCAGCAGCCGGAACCACAGGGGGCGGCGTGAAAAACTGTTTTTT. Its translation is CASSRNHRGRREKLFF.

The chain is built from TRBV5-1 and TRBJ1-6; a weak D match, TRBD1 (6 bases). CDR3 size: 15 residues. Between the trimmed V and J ends, which lost 2 bases and 3 bases, there was a span of 9 bases. CDR1 SGHRS and CDR2 YFSETQ come from the germline V gene. The CDR3 nucleotides are TGCGCCAGCAGCTTCGGGGGCGGCTATAATTCACCCCTCCACTTT. Its translation: CASSFGGGYNSPLHF.

This clonotype was detected a few times. Sequence at one end of the junction differs from germline and may be a read error. The chain uses TRBV3-1 and TRBJ1-1, with D hard to call. Germline CDR1 is LGHDT and CDR2 is YNNKEL (reference sequence). The CDR3 totals 12 residues. The CDR3 DNA is TGTGCCAGCAGCCAGAAAGGGATTGAAGCTCTCTTT. As protein: CASSQKGIEALF.

The count of this clonotype is one. This sequence joins TRBV24-1 and TRBJ2-5; TRBD2 is a possible D gene (5 bases). CDR1 and CDR2 from the germline V gene are KGHDR and SFDVKD. This CDR3 has 12 residues. V was clipped by 9 bases and J by 5 bases, with 12 bases between them. CDR3 nucleotide sequence: TGTGCCACCTGGAGCGGTCGGGAGACCCAGTACTTC. This translates into CATWSGRETQYF.

The chain has TRBV6-2 or TRBV6-3 and TRBJ2-6; D ambiguous. This CDR3 is built from 16 residues. Trimming removed 4 bases at V and 4 bases at J, with 14 bases between. The germline V gene has CDR1 MNHEY and CDR2 SVGEGT. Written as DNA, the CDR3 is TGTGCCAGCAGTTCCGGGTTTTCAACCGGGGCCAACGTCCTGACTTTC. It specifies CASSSGFSTGANVLTF.

This clonotype was seen only a few times. The V gene is TRBV7-9, the J gene TRBJ1-6; D unclear. Germline V CDR1 and CDR2: SEHNR, FQNEAQ (reference sequence). Trimming shortened V by 4 bases and J by 12 bases, and 13 bases separated the two germline ends. The CDR3 totals 13 residues. As DNA, the CDR3 is TGTGCCAGCAGCTCGGGTGATTGGGAACCCCTCCACTTT. Protein: CASSSGDWEPLHF. Looking up the rest from reference TRBV7-9 and TRBJ1-6 gives the full variable domain: DTGVSQNPRHKITKRGQNVTFRCDPISEHNRLYWYRQTLGQGPEFLTYFQNEAQLEKSRLLSDRFSAERPKGSFSTLEIQRTEQGDSAMYLCASSSGDWEPLHFGNGTRLTVT.

There are many counts of this clonotype. The rearrangement links TRBV4-2 to TRBJ2-7; D perhaps matches TRBD2 (6 bases). CDR3 length: 13 residues. The germline V and J ends were trimmed by 4 bases and 0 bases, with 7 bases remaining between them. Germline V gene data show CDR1 as LGHNA and CDR2 as YNFKEQ. The CDR3 here is CASSPGSSYEQYF. CDR3 coding DNA: TGTGCCAGCAGCCCCGGGAGCTCCTACGAGCAGTACTTC.

The table lists this clonotype with a few counts. This CDR3 is CASSPHSGGIGYGYTF. CDR3 sequence (DNA): TGTGCCAGCAGCCCCCACTCAGGGGGCATAGGCTATGGCTACACCTTC. This chain joins TRBV7-9 and TRBJ1-2, with 8 bases matching TRBD1. CDR1 and CDR2 (germline): SEHNR, FQNEAQ (reference sequence). V shed 5 bases, J shed 4 bases, and the junction held 12 bases outside the gene matches. The CDR3 has 16 amino acids. The complete variable domain, with remaining parts taken from reference TRBV7-9 and TRBJ1-2, reads DTGVSQNPRHKITKRGQNVTFRCDPISEHNRLYWYRQTLGQGPEFLTYFQNEAQLEKSRLLSDRFSAERPKGSFSTLEIQRTEQGDSAMYLCASSPHSGGIGYGYTFGSGTRLTVV.

About this clonotype: Sequence at one end of the junction differs from germline and may be a read error. The chain joins TRBV5-1 to TRBJ2-5; unclear D gene. CDR3 length: 13 amino acids. CDR1 and CDR2 (germline): SGHRS, YFSETQ. The chain's CDR3 is CASSLNDGETQYF. CDR3 nucleotide sequence: TGCGCCAGTAGCTTAAATGATGGAGAGACCCAGTACTTC.

In this sample, this clonotype turned up a few times. V usage is TRBV6-5 and J usage is TRBJ2-4; 11 bases are a match to TRBD1. CDR3 length equals 16 residues. The V segment lost 5 bases and the J segment 8 bases; nucleotides outside the gene matches: 11. Germline lookup yields CDR1 MNHEY and CDR2 SVGAGI. CDR3 in amino acids: CASSRTGGFPGDIQYF. In nucleotides, the CDR3 is TGTGCCAGCAGTAGGACAGGGGGCTTTCCTGGGGACATTCAGTACTTC.

DNA for the CDR3: TGTGCCAGCAGTTTGGGACTAGCGGGCAGGGATACGCAGTATTTT. It codes for CASSLGLAGRDTQYF. The chain has TRBV7-2 and TRBJ2-3; 12 bases are a match to TRBD2. The CDR3 sequence is 15 residues long. V trimming: 6 bases; J trimming: 6 bases; junction bases outside the gene matches: 7. In germline, CDR1 is SGHTA, CDR2 FQGNSA.

This clonotype was found many times. The rearrangement links TRBV5-1 to TRBJ1-1; a weak D match, TRBD1 (5 bases). There are 14 residues in the CDR3. Germline loops: CDR1 SGHRS, CDR2 YFSETQ. V shed 0 bases and J shed 5 bases, with 11 bases lying between them. The CDR3 loop is CASSLDTGGTEAFF. In nucleotides, the CDR3 is TGCGCCAGCAGCTTGGACACCGGGGGGACTGAAGCTTTCTTT.

The table lists this clonotype with a few counts. The J gene is TRBJ2-3, the V gene TRBV4-1, with 8 bases that match TRBD2. J was trimmed by 8 bases and V by 3 bases; bases with no gene match: 13. Germline V gene data show CDR1 as MGHRA and CDR2 as YSYEKL. The CDR3 runs to 16 residues. This CDR3 reads CASSQERSGGRGTQYF. DNA for the CDR3: TGCGCCAGCAGCCAGGAACGGTCGGGGGGGCGTGGTACGCAGTATTTT.